Included here is one TCR beta chain sequence, with context. Its antigen is undetermined. TCRdb reanalysed the 5' RACE reads using MiXCR and keeps one entry per CDR3 protein. The data contain 450,000 to 550,000 distinct CDR3 sequences, 15% to 20% of them singletons. This entry belongs to a study of T cells after yellow fever vaccination. Study-wide points: Among primary-vaccination clones, most reappeared after the booster, at approximately 96% for CD4 and approximately 88% for CD8. Clonotype sharing between CD4 and CD8 compartments was small. Abundant clonotypes from the bulk population could have been carried over as contaminants into FACS-sorted repertoires.

Losses at the gene ends were 3 bases for V and 7 bases for J; bases not matched to a gene: 6. CDR3 length: 14 amino acids. CDR1 and CDR2 from the germline V gene are SQVTM and ANQGSEA. The sample was PBMCs, taken 15 days after the yellow fever booster vaccination. The chain joins TRBV29-1 to TRBJ2-1, with TRBD2 matching over 10 bases. The receptor was derived from a man aged 25-45 years who received the YFV17D yellow fever vaccine. The CDR3 loop is CSVDGSGRLNEQFF. The CDR3 nucleotides are TGCAGCGTTGACGGTAGCGGGAGGCTAAATGAGCAGTTCTTC.